This TCR beta chain is from a study of blood T cell repertoires in COVID-19. The wider study: The study drew acute and convalescent COVID-19 samples from the United States, Italy and Spain. Sources were T cells, B-cell-depleted T cells, or PBMCs; the material itself was cDNA or gDNA.

Germline assignment: CDR1 MDHEN and CDR2 SYDVKM. The CDR3 extends over 14 amino acids. V shed 7 bases and J shed 7 bases, with 19 bases lying between them. As handled by the study authors: It was from reference gene primer amplification that nucleated cell counts were estimated. The table came from immunoSEQ multiplex PCR; TCRdb's copy has only in-frame clones and leaves some out. That table gives V, J and clone size, and the DNA gave D and trimming. The sample lists about 130,000 clones, roughly four fifths occurring once. This receptor was taken from a human donor in a cohort sampled during active COVID-19. This chain joins TRBV28 and TRBJ1-2; possibly TRBD1 for D (6 bases). The source material was peripheral blood. The CDR3 spells CASNLGGGAGGYTF. In nucleotides, the CDR3 is TGTGCCAGCAATCTAGGGGGGGGCGCGGGTGGCTACACCTTC.